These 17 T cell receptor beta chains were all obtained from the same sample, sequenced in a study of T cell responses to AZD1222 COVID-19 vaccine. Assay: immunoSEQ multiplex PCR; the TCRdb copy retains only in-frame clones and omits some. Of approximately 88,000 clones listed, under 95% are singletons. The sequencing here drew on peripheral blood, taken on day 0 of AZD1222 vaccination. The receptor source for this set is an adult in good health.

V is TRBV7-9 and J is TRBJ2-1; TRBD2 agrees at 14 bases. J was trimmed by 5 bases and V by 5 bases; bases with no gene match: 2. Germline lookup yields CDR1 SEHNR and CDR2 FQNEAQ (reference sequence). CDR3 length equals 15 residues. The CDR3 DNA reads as TGTGCCAGCAGCAAGACTAGCGGGGGGGACAATGAGCAGTTCTTC. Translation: CASSKTSGGDNEQFF.

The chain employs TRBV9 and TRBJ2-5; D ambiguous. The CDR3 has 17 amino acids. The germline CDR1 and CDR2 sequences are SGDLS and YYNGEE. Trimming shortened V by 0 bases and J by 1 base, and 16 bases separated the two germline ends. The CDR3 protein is CASSVGDPGFVQETQYF. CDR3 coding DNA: TGTGCCAGCAGCGTAGGGGATCCGGGTTTTGTCCAAGAGACCCAGTACTTC.

The CDR3 is CASSSGGSSYEQYF. CDR3 in DNA: TGTGCCAGCTCTTCGGGGGGGAGCTCCTACGAGCAGTACTTC. The chain has TRBV10-3 and TRBJ2-7, with 8 bases that match TRBD2. The CDR3 sequence is 14 residues long. Germline loops: CDR1 ENHRY, CDR2 SYGVKD. V lost 10 bases and J lost 0; bases outside the gene matches: 8.

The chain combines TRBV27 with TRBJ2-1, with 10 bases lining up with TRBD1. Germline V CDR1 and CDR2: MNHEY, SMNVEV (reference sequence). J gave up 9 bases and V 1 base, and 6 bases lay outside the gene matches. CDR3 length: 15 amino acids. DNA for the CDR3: TGTGCCAGCAGTTTATGGGGACAGGGGTATTTTGAGCAGTTCTTC. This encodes CASSLWGQGYFEQFF.

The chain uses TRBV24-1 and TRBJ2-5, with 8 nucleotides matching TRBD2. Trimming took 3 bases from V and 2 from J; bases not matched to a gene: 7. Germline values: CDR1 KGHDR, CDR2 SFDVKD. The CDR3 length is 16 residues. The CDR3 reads CATSDRGSGKQETQYF. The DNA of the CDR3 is TGTGCCACCAGTGATCGAGGTAGCGGGAAACAAGAGACCCAGTACTTC.

The CDR3 DNA reads TGTGCCAGCAGCCCAGGACTAGCGGGCCGGAATGAGCAGTTCTTC. Residues: CASSPGLAGRNEQFF. The rearrangement uses TRBV6-5 and TRBJ2-1; 11 nucleotides match TRBD2. The ends lost 6 bases at V and 7 bases at J; junction bases unmatched: 8. Germline lookup yields CDR1 MNHEY and CDR2 SVGAGI. The CDR3 has 15 residues.

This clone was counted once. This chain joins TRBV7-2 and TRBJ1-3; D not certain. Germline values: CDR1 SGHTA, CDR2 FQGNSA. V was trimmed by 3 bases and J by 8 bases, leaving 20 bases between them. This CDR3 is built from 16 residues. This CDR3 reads CASSFHLAVRRDTIYF. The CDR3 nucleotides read TGTGCCAGCAGCTTCCACCTCGCAGTGCGCCGGGACACCATATATTTT. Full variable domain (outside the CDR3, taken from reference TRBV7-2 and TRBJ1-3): GAGVSQSPSNKVTEKGKDVELRCDPISGHTALYWYRQSLGQGLEFLIYFQGNSAPDKSGLPSDRFSAERTGGSVSTLTIQRTQQEDSAVYLCASSFHLAVRRDTIYFGEGSWLTVV.

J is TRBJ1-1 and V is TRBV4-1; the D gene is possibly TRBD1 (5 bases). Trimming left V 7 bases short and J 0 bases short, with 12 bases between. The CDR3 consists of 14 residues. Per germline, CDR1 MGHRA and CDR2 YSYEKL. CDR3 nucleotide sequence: TGCGCCAGCACCCGGGGGGGGTTGAACACTGAAGCTTTCTTT. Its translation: CASTRGGLNTEAFF.

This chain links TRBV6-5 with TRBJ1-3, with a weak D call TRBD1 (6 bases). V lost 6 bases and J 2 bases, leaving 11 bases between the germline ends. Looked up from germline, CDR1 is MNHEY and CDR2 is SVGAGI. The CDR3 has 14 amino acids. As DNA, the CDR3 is TGTGCCAGCAGAATAGACAGGACTGGAAACACCATATATTTT. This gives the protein CASRIDRTGNTIYF.

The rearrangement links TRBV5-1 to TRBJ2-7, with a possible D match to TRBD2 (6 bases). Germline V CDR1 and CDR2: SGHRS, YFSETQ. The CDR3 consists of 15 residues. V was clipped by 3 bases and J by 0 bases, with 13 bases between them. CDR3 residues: CASSSPGGNSYEQYF. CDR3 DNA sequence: TGCGCCAGCAGCTCCCCGGGCGGGAACTCCTACGAGCAGTACTTC.

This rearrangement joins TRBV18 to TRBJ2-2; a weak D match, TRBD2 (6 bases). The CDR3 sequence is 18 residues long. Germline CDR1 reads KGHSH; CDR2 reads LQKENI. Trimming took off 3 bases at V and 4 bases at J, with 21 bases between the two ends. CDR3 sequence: CASSPRRNQGGGTGELFF. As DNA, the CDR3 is TGTGCCAGCTCACCCAGAAGAAACCAGGGAGGAGGCACCGGGGAGCTGTTTTTT. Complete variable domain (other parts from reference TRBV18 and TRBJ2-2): NAGVMQNPRHLVRRRGQEARLRCSPMKGHSHVYWYRQLPEEGLKFMVYLQKENIIDESGMPKERFSAEFPKEGPSILRIQQVVRGDSAAYFCASSPRRNQGGGTGELFFGEGSRLTVL.

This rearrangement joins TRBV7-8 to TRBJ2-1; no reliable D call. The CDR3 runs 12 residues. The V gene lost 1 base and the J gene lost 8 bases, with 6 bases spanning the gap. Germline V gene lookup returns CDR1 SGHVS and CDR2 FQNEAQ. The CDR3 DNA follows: TGTGCCAGCAGCTTAGGGTCCTATGAGCAGTTCTTC. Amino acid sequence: CASSLGSYEQFF.

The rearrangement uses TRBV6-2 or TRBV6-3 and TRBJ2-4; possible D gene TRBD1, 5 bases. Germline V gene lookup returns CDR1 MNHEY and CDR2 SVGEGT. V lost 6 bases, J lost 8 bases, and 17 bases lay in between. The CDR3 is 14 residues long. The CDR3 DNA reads TGTGCCAGCAGCCAACCACCGAAAGGGGACATTCAGTACTTC. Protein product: CASSQPPKGDIQYF.

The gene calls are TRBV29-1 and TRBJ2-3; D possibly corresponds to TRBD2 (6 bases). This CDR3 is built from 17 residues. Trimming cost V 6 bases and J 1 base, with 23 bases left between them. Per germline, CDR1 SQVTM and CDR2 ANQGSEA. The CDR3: CSVDGRDPRLRTDTQYF. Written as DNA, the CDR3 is TGCAGCGTCGATGGGCGGGACCCTCGACTCCGCACAGATACGCAGTATTTT.

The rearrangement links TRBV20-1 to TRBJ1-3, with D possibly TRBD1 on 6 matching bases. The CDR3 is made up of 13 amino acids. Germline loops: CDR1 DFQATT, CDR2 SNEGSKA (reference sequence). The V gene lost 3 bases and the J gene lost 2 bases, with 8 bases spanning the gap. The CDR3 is CSASQGPGNTIYF. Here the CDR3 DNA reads TGCAGTGCTAGTCAGGGGCCTGGAAACACCATATATTTT.

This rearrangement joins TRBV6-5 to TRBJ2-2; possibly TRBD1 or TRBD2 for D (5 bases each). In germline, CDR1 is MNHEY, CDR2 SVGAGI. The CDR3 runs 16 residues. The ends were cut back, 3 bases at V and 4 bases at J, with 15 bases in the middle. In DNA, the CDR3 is TGTGCCAGCAGTTATCAGAGGGGCCTTGTCACCGGGGAGCTGTTTTTT. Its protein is CASSYQRGLVTGELFF.

The CDR3 DNA follows: TGTGCCAGCAGTTTTGGCAGTTCGAACACTGAAGCTTTCTTT. Translating it yields CASSFGSSNTEAFF. The rearrangement uses TRBV28 and TRBJ1-1; unclear D gene. Looked up from germline, CDR1 is MDHEN and CDR2 is SYDVKM. There are 14 residues in the CDR3. V was trimmed by 3 bases and J by 1 base, leaving 9 bases between them.